This is a list of T cell receptor beta chains from one sample in a study of control samples from healthy donors and cancer patients. TCRdb's table, derived via immunoSEQ multiplex PCR, lists solely in-frame clones and lacks some. Of some 150,000 clones listed, under 90% are singletons. The material sequenced was blood. The receptor set was obtained from a man aged 25 to 45 in good health. Both conserved end residues are part of each CDR3. The D gene is left open where the match is weak. Size is stated for part of the rows, as once, few or many counts, or as a class when the clone is expanded.

d_gene: NA
abundance: NA
j_gene: TRBJ2-5
v_gene: TRBV21-1
CDR3nt: TGTGCCAGCAGCAAAGGTGCGAAACAAGAGACCCAGTACTTC
CDR3aa: CASSKGAKQETQYF

d_gene: NA
abundance: NA
j_gene: TRBJ2-7
v_gene: TRBV19
CDR3nt: TGTGCCAGTAGTATAATTAGGGGGGTTTCCTACGAGCAGTACTTC
CDR3aa: CASSIIRGVSYEQYF

d_gene: NA
abundance: once
j_gene: TRBJ1-2
v_gene: TRBV27
CDR3nt: TGTGCCAGCAGCCCAAGGGCAGGGCTTCGGGGCTACACCTTC
CDR3aa: CASSPRAGLRGYTF

d_gene: TRBD1
abundance: NA
j_gene: TRBJ2-7
v_gene: TRBV2
CDR3nt: TGTGCCAGCTCTCCGGGACAGGGGGCGTTCGAGCAGTACTTC
CDR3aa: CASSPGQGAFEQYF

d_gene: TRBD1
abundance: NA
j_gene: TRBJ2-7
v_gene: TRBV4-3
CDR3nt: TGCGCCAGCAGCCAAGGACAGGGTTTCGCCTACGAGCAGTACTTC
CDR3aa: CASSQGQGFAYEQYF

d_gene: NA
abundance: few
j_gene: TRBJ1-1
v_gene: TRBV4-2
CDR3nt: TGTGCCAGCAGCCGAGACTGGGGGGGCACTGAAGCTTTCTTT
CDR3aa: CASSRDWGGTEAFF

d_gene: NA
abundance: NA
j_gene: TRBJ2-5
v_gene: TRBV15
CDR3nt: TGTGCCACCAGCAGGGTCCGGGAGACCCAGTACTTC
CDR3aa: CATSRVRETQYF

d_gene: NA
abundance: NA
j_gene: TRBJ2-1
v_gene: TRBV9
CDR3nt: TGTGCCAGCAGCGCCCTGACGGGCCCCGACAATGAGCAGTTCTTC
CDR3aa: CASSALTGPDNEQFF

d_gene: NA
abundance: NA
j_gene: TRBJ1-1
v_gene: TRBV6-5
CDR3nt: TGTGCCAGCACCTCGATCAGGAACACTGAAGCTTTCTTT
CDR3aa: CASTSIRNTEAFF

d_gene: NA
abundance: NA
j_gene: TRBJ2-5
v_gene: TRBV5-4
CDR3nt: TGTGCCAGCAGCTTGATGTCAGACTTGGGAACCCAGTACTTC
CDR3aa: CASSLMSDLGTQYF

d_gene: NA
abundance: once
j_gene: TRBJ2-1
v_gene: TRBV5-1
CDR3nt: TGCGCCAGCAGCTTGGTGGGGGTCCCTGGCGGTGGAGAGCAGTTCTTC
CDR3aa: CASSLVGVPGGGEQFF

d_gene: NA
abundance: NA
j_gene: TRBJ2-6
v_gene: TRBV4-3
CDR3nt: TGCGCCAGCAGCCAATCTGGGGCCAACGTCCTGACTTTC
CDR3aa: CASSQSGANVLTF

d_gene: NA
abundance: NA
j_gene: TRBJ2-6
v_gene: TRBV18
CDR3nt: TGTGCCAGCTCACCGCTCTCTGGGGCCAACGTCCTGACTTTC
CDR3aa: CASSPLSGANVLTF

d_gene: NA
abundance: NA
j_gene: TRBJ1-5
v_gene: TRBV15
CDR3nt: TGTGCCACCAGCAGAGATAGTAACACCGGGGATAGCAATCAGCCCCAGCATTTT
CDR3aa: CATSRDSNTGDSNQPQHF

d_gene: NA
abundance: once
j_gene: TRBJ2-2
v_gene: TRBV6-5
CDR3nt: TGTGCCAGCAGTTTTGGACGGTGGGACACCGGGGAGCTGTTTTTT
CDR3aa: CASSFGRWDTGELFF

d_gene: NA
abundance: NA
j_gene: TRBJ2-1
v_gene: TRBV12-2
CDR3nt: TGTGCAAGTCGCTCGCGGGTATGTAGCGGGAATTACAATGAGCAGTTCTTC
CDR3aa: CASRSRVCSGNYNEQFF

d_gene: TRBD1
abundance: NA
j_gene: TRBJ2-3
v_gene: TRBV15
CDR3nt: TGTGCCACCAGCAGAGACAGGGGGACAGATACGCAGTATTTT
CDR3aa: CATSRDRGTDTQYF

d_gene: NA
abundance: NA
j_gene: TRBJ2-5
v_gene: TRBV5-8
CDR3nt: TGTGCCAGCAGCTTGGCCTCGCAAGAGACCCAGTACTTC
CDR3aa: CASSLASQETQYF